Below, 4 T cell receptor beta chains from the same sample are listed, as sequenced in a study of CD8+ T cells in alopecia areata. The sequencing template was cDNA reverse transcribed from extracted RNA. Sequenced by immunoSEQ multiplex PCR; TCRdb stores in-frame clones only, minus some. The data contain about 250,000 clones, less than 80% of them singletons. This material consisted of CD4+ T cells sorted from blood, taken at week 0. The receptor set was obtained from a human donor with alopecia areata.

This chain links TRBV15 with TRBJ1-5; 7 bases agree with TRBD1. With V trimmed by 1 base and J by 6 bases, 3 bases remained unmatched. The CDR3 runs to 14 residues. CDR1 and CDR2 (germline): LNHNV, YYDKDF (reference sequence). Here the CDR3 DNA reads TGTGCCACCAGCAGAGCGGGGGACAGTCAGCCCCAGCATTTT. Its translation is CATSRAGDSQPQHF.

The genes are TRBV5-1 and TRBJ1-1, with D hard to call. The V end was cut by 1 base, the J end by 1 base, with 11 bases between. CDR1 SGHRS and CDR2 YFSETQ come from the germline V gene. This CDR3 is 15 amino acids long. Here the CDR3 reads CASSLSTVTNTEAFF. The CDR3 bases are TGCGCCAGCAGCTTGAGCACAGTAACGAACACTGAAGCTTTCTTT.

This rearrangement joins TRBV28 to TRBJ1-3; D gene uncertain. V lost 6 bases to trimming and J lost 3 bases, with 6 bases between them. The V gene's germline CDR1 is MDHEN and CDR2 SYDVKM. There are 12 residues in the CDR3. CDR3 in amino acids: CASRSNGNTIYF. DNA for the CDR3: TGTGCCAGCAGGTCGAATGGAAACACCATATATTTT.

The chain recombines TRBV5-1 with TRBJ1-2; D gene unclear. This CDR3 has 17 residues. Germline V gene sequence: CDR1 SGHRS, CDR2 YFSETQ. V was pared by 0 bases and J by 4 bases, with 19 bases between. CDR3 nucleotide sequence: TGCGCCAGCAGCTTGGATGGATCCACGTACAATCTCTATGGCTACACCTTC. It translates to CASSLDGSTYNLYGYTF.